This T cell receptor beta chain stems from a study of T-cell reconstitution after alpha-beta-depleted transplantation in children. This clonotype was observed at least ten times. Unique molecular identifiers were incorporated during preparation of the TCRbeta library. TCRdb redid the calling of the PCR reads with MiXCR, one entry per CDR3 protein. This sample has some 490,000 distinct CDR3 sequences; roughly an eighth occur once, and the top ten carry less than 6.5%. Sequencing used PBMCs from the stem cell graft donor, obtained from the stem cell graft. This receptor was taken from a human donor who donated a stem cell graft to a child with combined immunodeficiency.

The CDR3 reads CSVEAGRGYEQYF. DNA of the CDR3: TGCAGCGTTGAAGCAGGGAGGGGCTACGAGCAGTACTTC. The chain carries TRBV29-1 and TRBJ2-7, with 7 positions matching TRBD2. V was clipped by 1 base and J by 3 bases; unmatched bases: 3. This CDR3 comprises 13 residues. Germline-derived CDR1 and CDR2 are SQVTM and ANQGSEA.